This TCR beta chain was sequenced for a study of CD8+CD57+ T cells in acquired aplastic anemia (dated by TCRdb to the late 2010s). As for the study more broadly: On average, sorted CD4+ and CD8+ cells yielded 3 to 4 ug of extracted DNA, with a range of about 0.19 to 30 ug. A CD8+CD57+ expansion meant a frequency higher than the mean frequency seen in healthy subjects.

CDR3 length: 15 amino acids, cysteine to phenylalanine. This entry keeps only the CDR3 DNA: 45 bases, framed from base 1. The germline V gene sets CDR1 to MNHEY and CDR2 to SVGAGI. V gives up 6 bases and J gives up 7 bases, and the segment between their germline ends measures 21 bases. Paper-wide results and their limitations: Between patients and healthy controls, no significant difference in CD8+ Simpson's diversity was found (P=0.060). Around 30 CD8+ CDR3 sequences were shared between patients and controls but appeared highly expressed in patients and within their immunodominant clones.

Notes on this clonotype: Its antigen is currently not known. Base qualities are not at hand, and no much larger clone is one base apart.

Expansion of CD8+CD57+ cells had been shown by flow cytometry in the patients chosen for sequencing. Every patient had severe acquired aplastic anemia, diagnosed using the International Study of Aplastic Anemia and Agranulocytosis and Camitta criteria. No therapy had been received by the patients at the time of blood sampling. In this study, sorted CD4+ and CD8+ T cells from the blood of healthy subjects and of severe aplastic anemia patients had their TCR repertoires deep-sequenced. In the USA, patient enrollment took place under clinicaltrials.gov protocols 00001620, 01623167, 00001397, 00071045, 00081523 and 00961064. Ficoll-Paque density gradient centrifugation was used to isolate peripheral blood mononuclear cells. Before DNA was extracted, CD4+ and CD8+ T cells were sorted using either FACS or magnetic beads. TCR beta VDJ combination and CDR3 sequence profiling used genomic DNA as the template. An Illumina HiSeq 2000 was used for TCR repertoire sequencing. Per the authors' processing: Repertoire assessment relied on Simpson's diversity index, CDR3 size and DJ length profiles, and TRBV/TRBJ rearrangement plots. Whichever DNA sequence was most abundant in the deep sequencing data was defined as the immunodominant clone. CDR3 amino acid sequences were screened for sharing across subjects and were compared with published repertoires and the VDJdb database. The public reads were run again by TCRdb, first through fastp at Q25 and then through MiXCR, and only productive beta chains were kept. Each CDR3 protein appears once, grouped with its most common genes and DNA. The V and J calls come from TCRdb's annotation, not from the publication. For this sample there are hundreds of thousands of distinct CDR3 sequences; 45% to 65% appear just once. Approximately 1.3% of the sample belongs to the ten largest clones.

The clonotype comes from a human donor with aplastic anemia. This chain is built from TRBV6-5 and TRBJ1-1; TRBD1 is a weak D gene call, 5 bases matching. Sequencing was performed on sorted CD4+, CD8+, or CD8+CD57+ T cells (not recorded which) from PBMCs. The CDR3 has the sequence CASRTKGAIGDEAFF. Read as DNA, the sequence is TGTGCCAGCAGGACAAAAGGGGCGATAGGAGATGAAGCTTTCTTT.